The 29 T cell receptor beta chains below all came from one sample that was sequenced in a study of blood T cell repertoires in COVID-19. Only in-frame clones appear in the TCRdb table, and some are missing; sequencing was by immunoSEQ multiplex PCR. This sample yields some 150,000 clones, of which around 81% are seen a single time; roughly 2.6% belongs to the top ten. Material: peripheral blood. These receptor sequences come from a human donor with acute or convalescent COVID-19. The donor label of this sample is uncertain.

The J gene is TRBJ2-7, the V gene TRBV6-5; TRBD1 is a possible D gene (6 bases). Trimming stripped 6 bases from V and 7 bases from J, with 13 bases between. Looked up from germline, CDR1 is MNHEY and CDR2 is SVGAGI. This CDR3 region has 12 residues. In DNA, the CDR3 is TGTGCCAGCAGAGATACAGGGATTGAGCAGTACTTC. Residues: CASRDTGIEQYF.

The genes are TRBV5-5 and TRBJ1-5, with no clear D. There are 15 residues in the CDR3. Germline lookup yields CDR1 SGHKS and CDR2 YYEKEE (reference sequence). With 2 bases removed from V and 5 bases from J, the gap between germline ends came to 14 bases. DNA for the CDR3: TGTGCCAGCAGCTTTGAGGGTCTCGCTCATCAGCCCCAGCATTTT. Translation: CASSFEGLAHQPQHF.

V and J are TRBV2 and TRBJ2-7; 9 bases align to TRBD1. CDR3 size: 14 residues. CDR1 is SNHLY, CDR2 FYNNEI, per germline. J lost 5 bases, V lost 10 bases, and 12 bases had no gene match. CDR3 loop: CATVMDRGSHEQYF. Written as DNA, the CDR3 is TGTGCCACCGTGATGGACAGGGGATCCCACGAGCAGTACTTC.

Note on this clone: The sample holds other DNA sequences that translate to the same CDR3. CDR3 in DNA: TGCGCCAGCAGCTTGACGGGTACAACTAATGAAAAACTGTTTTTT. This encodes CASSLTGTTNEKLFF. The chain employs TRBV5-1 and TRBJ1-4; D ambiguous. Germline V gene data show CDR1 as SGHRS and CDR2 as YFSETQ. Trimming took 1 base from V and 0 from J, leaving 7 bases between them. CDR3 length: 15 amino acids.

This clone was detected a few times. The gene calls are TRBV12-3 or TRBV12-4 and TRBJ2-1; no definite D call. V was clipped by 8 bases and J by 2 bases, with 10 bases between them. The CDR3 consists of 13 residues. CDR3 sequence: CASDQRAYNEQFF. The CDR3, as DNA: TGTGCCAGCGACCAACGGGCCTACAATGAGCAGTTCTTC.

The chain joins TRBV5-4 to TRBJ2-3; the D is unclear. This CDR3 region has 13 residues. From germline, CDR1 is SGHNT and CDR2 YYREEE (reference sequence). The V gene lost 3 bases and the J gene lost 1 base, with 6 bases spanning the gap. The CDR3 nucleotides read TGTGCCAGCAGCTCACATGGCACAGATACGCAGTATTTT. It is translated as CASSSHGTDTQYF.

The chain couples TRBV29-1 to TRBJ1-1; possible D gene TRBD1, 5 bases. CDR1 and CDR2 (germline): SQVTM, ANQGSEA. Trimming pared 7 bases from V and 2 bases from J, leaving 14 bases between. The CDR3 is made up of 13 amino acids. CDR3 nucleotide sequence: TGCAGCGGGGAAACAGGAAGAAACACTGAAGCTTTCTTT. Translating it yields CSGETGRNTEAFF. Using reference TRBV29-1 and TRBJ1-1 for the parts outside the CDR3, the full variable domain is SAVISQKPSRDICQRGTSLTIQCQVDSQVTMMFWYRQQPGQSLTLIATANQGSEATYESGFVIDKFPISRPNLTFSTLTVSNMSPEDSSIYLCSGETGRNTEAFFGQGTRLTVV.

The J gene is TRBJ2-7, the V gene TRBV5-5; D call uncertain. The CDR3 is 16 amino acids. V lost 0 bases, J lost 3 bases, and 16 bases lay in between. Germline V gene lookup returns CDR1 SGHKS and CDR2 YYEKEE (reference sequence). Written as DNA, the CDR3 is TGTGCCAGCAGCTTGGACTGGGCCCACGCCGTCTACGAGCAGTACTTC. Translating gives CASSLDWAHAVYEQYF.

The chain links TRBV21-1 to TRBJ1-5; the DNA was not compared with TRBD1, the D call given in the table. TRBV21-1 is described as a pseudogene. CDR3 length: 16 amino acids. In DNA form, the CDR3 reads TGTGCCAGCAGCCAGTCTCCTCTTTCCGGCAATCAGCCCCAGCATTTT. Translating it yields CASSQSPLSGNQPQHF.

J is TRBJ2-7 and V is TRBV18; D might be TRBD2 (5 bases). CDR1 KGHSH and CDR2 LQKENI come from the germline V gene. The germline V and J ends were trimmed by 4 bases and 3 bases, with 10 bases remaining between them. The CDR3 covers 13 residues. CDR3: CASSREHDYEQYF. DNA of the CDR3: TGTGCCAGCTCACGGGAGCATGACTACGAGCAGTACTTC.

Turning to this clone: The sample contains more than one DNA sequence encoding this CDR3. The chain employs TRBV28 and TRBJ1-2; 8 bases agree with TRBD1. Germline V gives CDR1 MDHEN, CDR2 SYDVKM. After removal of 5 bases from V and 4 bases from J, the junction contained 3 bases not matched to a gene. The CDR3 spans 13 residues. In DNA, the CDR3 is TGTGCCAGCAGTCCGGACAGGGTCTATGGCTACACCTTC. Translation gives CASSPDRVYGYTF.

This clone was observed a few times. The chain employs TRBV18 and TRBJ2-3; 12 bases map to TRBD2. The germline CDR1 and CDR2 sequences are KGHSH and LQKENI. This CDR3 is 16 amino acids long. The junction had 8 bases not matched to a gene; V was cut back by 6 bases and J by 4 bases. Written as DNA, the CDR3 is TGTGCCAGCTCCCCCGGGACTAGCGGGTCGGCAGATACGCAGTATTTT. This encodes CASSPGTSGSADTQYF.

The chain uses TRBV5-4 and TRBJ2-3; 9 bases align to TRBD2. The germline V gene encodes CDR1 SGHNT and CDR2 YYREEE (reference sequence). V shed 4 bases and J 1 base; nucleotides not matched to a gene: 13. The CDR3 contains 18 residues. In DNA, the CDR3 is TGTGCCAGCAGCCCTCTAGCGGGGCGACCTGGGGGCACAGATACGCAGTATTTT. Translated, it gives CASSPLAGRPGGTDTQYF. The full variable domain, with the rest looked up from reference TRBV5-4 and TRBJ2-3, is ETGVTQSPTHLIKTRGQQVTLRCSSQSGHNTVSWYQQALGQGPQFIFQYYREEENGRGNFPPRFSGLQFPNYSSELNVNALELDDSALYLCASSPLAGRPGGTDTQYFGPGTRLTVL.

The chain links TRBV3-1 (or the pseudogene TRBV3-2) to TRBJ1-1; D uncertain. Germline-derived CDR1 and CDR2 are LGHDT and YNNKEL (reference sequence). V gave up 4 bases and J gave up 0 bases, with 15 bases separating them. The CDR3 is 16 residues long. CDR3 sequence reads: CASSPNLALMNTEAFF. The CDR3 DNA sequence: TGTGCCAGCAGCCCTAACCTTGCTTTGATGAACACTGAAGCTTTCTTT.

The chain combines TRBV7-9 with TRBJ1-1; D is perhaps TRBD1 (5 bases). This CDR3 has 14 residues. Germline-derived CDR1 and CDR2 are SEHNR and FQNEAQ (reference sequence). Trimming cost V 4 bases and J 0 bases, with 9 bases left between them. CDR3 nucleotide sequence: TGTGCCAGCAGCTCACCACAGGTGAACACTGAAGCTTTCTTT. It translates to CASSSPQVNTEAFF.

The V gene is TRBV30, the J gene TRBJ2-7, with D tentatively TRBD2 (5 bases). The germline gives CDR1 GTSNPN, CDR2 SVGIG (reference sequence). CDR3 length: 14 amino acids. Trimming left V 2 bases short and J 2 bases short, with 13 bases between. The CDR3 protein is CAWSPPPGTYEQYF. The CDR3 DNA is TGTGCCTGGAGTCCGCCCCCGGGGACCTACGAGCAGTACTTC.

The gene calls are TRBV25-1 and TRBJ2-5; D not certain. Germline V lookup: CDR1 MGHDK, CDR2 SYGVNS. The CDR3 has 14 amino acids. V was cut by 1 base and J by 2 bases, with 8 bases left in between. DNA for the CDR3: TGTGCCAGCAGTGAATTTGGCAGGCAAGAGACCCAGTACTTC. As protein: CASSEFGRQETQYF. Together with reference TRBV25-1 and TRBJ2-5, the CDR3 gives the full variable domain: EADIYQTPRYLVIGTGKKITLECSQTMGHDKMYWYQQDPGMELHLIHYSYGVNSTEKGDLSSESTVSRIRTEHFPLTLESARPSHTSQYLCASSEFGRQETQYFGPGTRLLVL.

This chain uses TRBV28 with TRBJ1-5, with D possibly being TRBD1 (5 bases). The CDR3 length is 14 residues. The germline V gene encodes CDR1 MDHEN and CDR2 SYDVKM. Deletions cut 6 bases from V and 0 bases from J, with 9 bases between. The CDR3 here is CASRDSYSNQPQHF. CDR3 nucleotides: TGTGCCAGCAGAGACAGTTATAGCAATCAGCCCCAGCATTTT.

The rearrangement links TRBV9 to TRBJ2-7; 13 bases map to TRBD2. This CDR3 spans 16 amino acids. The germline V gene encodes CDR1 SGDLS and CDR2 YYNGEE. Unmatched junction bases numbered 7, after V lost 4 bases and J lost 3 bases. This CDR3 reads CASSPLGTSGNYEQYF. In DNA form, the CDR3 reads TGTGCCAGCAGCCCCCTCGGGACTAGCGGGAACTACGAGCAGTACTTC.

This clone was observed a few times. This chain connects TRBV6-5 to TRBJ2-1, with TRBD1 identical over 7 bases. The CDR3 is made up of 13 amino acids. Per germline, CDR1 MNHEY and CDR2 SVGAGI. V was pared by 7 bases and J by 4 bases, with 4 bases of the junction left unmatched. CDR3: CASTRGSYNEQFF. The CDR3 region has the DNA TGTGCCAGCACCAGGGGGTCTTACAATGAGCAGTTCTTC.

The chain couples TRBV12-5 to TRBJ1-1; 8 bases line up with TRBD1. The CDR3 extends over 13 amino acids. CDR1 LGHNT and CDR2 FRNRAP come from the germline V gene. V shed 3 bases and J 4 bases; nucleotides not matched to a gene: 1. The CDR3 DNA is TGTGCTAGTGGTTTAACAGGGGGCACTGAAGCTTTCTTT. Amino acid sequence: CASGLTGGTEAFF.

This chain joins TRBV10-1 and TRBJ1-1; D may be TRBD1 (5 bases). The CDR3 has 16 amino acids. CDR1 and CDR2 (germline): WNHNN, SYGVQD (reference sequence). Trimming took off 2 bases at V and 7 bases at J, with 20 bases between the two ends. CDR3 loop: CASSETQSRGVLEAFF. The CDR3 DNA follows: TGCGCCAGCAGTGAGACTCAATCCCGGGGGGTGCTTGAAGCTTTCTTT.

This chain links TRBV2 with TRBJ1-1; no clear D. The CDR3 runs 13 residues. Germline CDR1 reads SNHLY; CDR2 reads FYNNEI. The germline V and J ends were trimmed by 7 bases and 4 bases, with 13 bases remaining between them. CDR3 nucleotide sequence: TGTGCCAGCACACGCCGAGGTGGCACTGAAGCTTTCTTT. This translates into CASTRRGGTEAFF.

The chain links TRBV13 to TRBJ1-6; D is uncertain. The CDR3 sequence is 16 residues long. V was pared by 2 bases and J by 7 bases, with 15 bases between. Germline V CDR1 and CDR2: PRHDT, FYEKMQ (reference sequence). CDR3 bases: TGTGCCAGCAGCTTATCGGTGGCGGTTCCCAATTCACCCCTCCACTTT. Amino acid sequence: CASSLSVAVPNSPLHF.

The V and J genes are TRBV27 and TRBJ1-3; 9 nucleotides agree with TRBD1. The CDR3 runs 16 residues. The junction had 9 bases not matched to a gene; V was cut back by 5 bases and J by 4 bases. CDR1 and CDR2 (germline): MNHEY, SMNVEV (reference sequence). This CDR3 is CASSPDRGRVGNTIYF. DNA for the CDR3: TGTGCCAGCAGTCCCGACAGGGGGAGGGTGGGAAACACCATATATTTT.

This chain uses TRBV6-5 with TRBJ2-3, with 9 bases that match TRBD1. Germline V gives CDR1 MNHEY, CDR2 SVGAGI. The V and J ends lost 7 bases and 5 bases, in that order; junction bases with no gene match: 7. The CDR3 is made up of 14 amino acids. The CDR3 is CASNPTGGGDTQYF. CDR3 nucleotides: TGTGCCAGCAACCCGACAGGGGGTGGAGATACGCAGTATTTT.

CDR3 sequence (DNA): TGTGCCAGCAGTTTATTCGGAGGATTCGAAAAACTGTTTTTT. Its translation is CASSLFGGFEKLFF. This chain links TRBV28 with TRBJ1-4, with unresolved D. V lost 1 base, J lost 8 bases, and 11 bases lay in between. Germline V gene sequence: CDR1 MDHEN, CDR2 SYDVKM. This CDR3 has 14 amino acids. Looking up the rest from reference TRBV28 and TRBJ1-4 gives the full variable domain: DVKVTQSSRYLVKRTGEKVFLECVQDMDHENMFWYRQDPGLGLRLIYFSYDVKMKEKGDIPEGYSVSREKKERFSLILESASTNQTSMYLCASSLFGGFEKLFFGSGTQLSVL.

The genes are TRBV28 and TRBJ2-3; 7 bases agree with TRBD1. The CDR3 totals 13 residues. Trimming took 5 bases from V and 5 from J; bases not matched to a gene: 4. Germline CDR1 and CDR2: MDHEN and SYDVKM. The CDR3 here is CASSIDREDTQYF. CDR3 in DNA: TGTGCCAGCAGTATAGACAGGGAAGATACGCAGTATTTT.

This clone came up many times. The chain is built from TRBV5-4 and TRBJ2-2, with TRBD2 as a possible D gene (6 bases). Germline V lookup: CDR1 SGHNT, CDR2 YYREEE (reference sequence). The CDR3 runs 15 residues. V gave up 4 bases and J gave up 2 bases, with 12 bases separating them. CDR3 sequence: CASSVPGLNTGELFF. The CDR3 DNA is TGTGCCAGCAGCGTCCCGGGACTTAACACCGGGGAGCTGTTTTTT.